What follows are 20 T cell receptor beta chains derived from one specimen sequenced in a study of T cells after yellow fever vaccination. One entry per CDR3 protein results from TCRdb running MiXCR on the 5' RACE reads. The table has 550,000 or so distinct CDR3 sequences, 15% to 20% seen once; the top ten hold 13% to 15%. The starting material was PBMCs, obtained 15 days after the yellow fever booster vaccination. The receptors come from a young man who received the YFV17D yellow fever vaccine.

This clonotype turned up a few times. The chain carries TRBV5-4 and TRBJ1-1, with D unclear. The V end lost 2 bases, the J end lost 3 bases, and 14 bases lay between the germline ends. CDR1 is SGHNT and CDR2 is YYREEE in the germline V gene (reference sequence). This CDR3 comprises 15 residues. CDR3: CASSFKAGRDTEAFF. In DNA form, the CDR3 reads TGTGCCAGCAGCTTTAAGGCGGGGAGGGACACTGAAGCTTTCTTT.

A few counts support this clonotype. This chain uses TRBV3-1 with TRBJ2-2, with D unclear. The CDR3 has 13 residues. Trimming removed 3 bases at V and 0 bases at J, with 2 bases between. The germline CDR1 and CDR2 sequences are LGHDT and YNNKEL (reference sequence). The CDR3 sequence: CASSQANTGELFF. The CDR3 region has the DNA TGTGCCAGCAGCCAGGCGAACACCGGGGAGCTGTTTTTT.

The genes are TRBV6-2 or TRBV6-3 and TRBJ2-5; D unresolved. The ends were cut back, 7 bases at V and 1 base at J, with 10 bases in the middle. Germline assignment: CDR1 MNHEY and CDR2 SVGEGT. CDR3 size: 13 residues. The CDR3 DNA reads TGTGCCAGCATGGGCAGGACCCAAGAGACCCAGTACTTC. It codes for CASMGRTQETQYF.

This clonotype has just a few counts. The chain's CDR3 is CASSKIQKRGKLTGANVLTF. The CDR3 coding sequence is TGTGCCAGCAGCAAAATCCAGAAAAGGGGGAAACTTACCGGGGCCAACGTCCTGACTTTC. The chain has TRBV21-1 and TRBJ2-6; no DNA check was done on the table's D call, TRBD1. TRBV21-1 is a known pseudogene. This CDR3 region has 20 residues.

The CDR3 bases are TGTGCCAGCAGTTTGGGTCAGGGGACAGGGAACACTGAAGCTTTCTTT. It encodes CASSLGQGTGNTEAFF. This chain connects TRBV12-3 or TRBV12-4 to TRBJ1-1; 8 nucleotides agree with TRBD1. Trimming removed 3 bases from V and 1 base from J; junction bases left unmatched: 7. The CDR3 spans 16 residues.

This clonotype was observed a few times. The rearrangement uses TRBV7-8 and TRBJ2-5; 7 nucleotides align to TRBD2. The CDR3 has 17 amino acids. Trimming took 0 bases from V and 5 from J; bases not matched to a gene: 12. Germline V gene sequence: CDR1 SGHVS, CDR2 FQNEAQ. CDR3 region: CASSLALSGRASETQYF. Written as DNA, the CDR3 is TGTGCCAGCAGCTTAGCGCTCTCGGGGAGGGCCTCCGAGACCCAGTACTTC.

This clonotype was detected a few times. The V call is TRBV10-1, the J call TRBJ2-1; unclear D gene. Deletions cut 0 bases from V and 3 bases from J, with 9 bases between. Germline assignment: CDR1 WNHNN and CDR2 SYGVQD (reference sequence). The CDR3 runs 15 residues. CDR3 in DNA: TGCGCCAGCAGTGAGTCGTCAGTGGGCTACAATGAGCAGTTCTTC. Translated, it gives CASSESSVGYNEQFF.

The DNA for the CDR3 is TGTGCCAGCAGCCCTCTAGCGGGGAGCTCCTACAATGAGCAGTTCTTC. This codes for CASSPLAGSSYNEQFF. The chain combines TRBV3-1 with TRBJ2-1, with 9 bases aligning to TRBD2. The trim removed 4 bases at V and 0 bases at J, leaving 4 bases unmatched. This CDR3 has 16 residues. Germline values: CDR1 LGHDT, CDR2 YNNKEL (reference sequence).

This clonotype turned up a few times. In DNA, the CDR3 is TGCGCCAGCAGCCATACGGAAAGGGGCACAGATACGCAGTATTTT. Translated: CASSHTERGTDTQYF. The chain carries TRBV5-1 and TRBJ2-3, with D unresolved. The V end was cut by 4 bases, the J end by 1 base, with 13 bases between. The germline gives CDR1 SGHRS, CDR2 YFSETQ. CDR3 length equals 15 residues.

This clonotype occurred a few times. The chain recombines TRBV5-5 with TRBJ2-6, with 7 positions matching TRBD1. The CDR3 is 18 amino acids. Losses at the gene ends were 5 bases for V and 1 base for J; bases not matched to a gene: 12. Germline V gene lookup returns CDR1 SGHKS and CDR2 YYEKEE (reference sequence). CDR3 in DNA: TGTGCCAGCAGGGGGAAGACAGGGCGCGAGTCTGGGGCCAACGTCCTGACTTTC. It yields the protein CASRGKTGRESGANVLTF.

The genes are TRBV5-4 and TRBJ2-1; 8 bases agree with TRBD2. Germline-derived CDR1 and CDR2 are SGHNT and YYREEE (reference sequence). The CDR3 has 17 residues. Losses at the gene ends were 4 bases for V and 2 bases for J; bases not matched to a gene: 11. The CDR3 protein is CASSPKGGGRTYNEQFF. CDR3 nucleotides: TGTGCCAGCAGCCCAAAGGGGGGCGGGAGGACCTACAATGAGCAGTTCTTC.

In this sample, this clonotype turned up a few times. The chain carries TRBV24-1 and TRBJ2-2; 9 nucleotides agree with TRBD1. J lost 6 bases, V lost 1 base, and 5 bases had no gene match. The CDR3 totals 16 residues. CDR1 and CDR2 (germline): KGHDR, SFDVKD. This chain's CDR3 is CATSDFGTGRAGELFF. In DNA form, the CDR3 reads TGTGCCACCAGTGATTTCGGGACAGGGCGGGCCGGGGAGCTGTTTTTT.

The CDR3 loop is CSARLWLAGTDTQYF. In DNA form, the CDR3 reads TGCAGTGCTAGACTTTGGCTAGCGGGCACAGATACGCAGTATTTT. V gene TRBV20-1 combines with J gene TRBJ2-3; TRBD2 matches 7 bases. The junction had 6 bases not matched to a gene; V was cut back by 2 bases and J by 1 base. The CDR3 has 15 residues. Germline loops: CDR1 DFQATT, CDR2 SNEGSKA (reference sequence).

This chain joins TRBV9 and TRBJ2-1; D uncertain. This CDR3 spans 17 amino acids. The V and J ends lost 2 bases and 2 bases respectively, with 17 bases between them. The V gene's germline CDR1 is SGDLS and CDR2 YYNGEE. DNA for the CDR3: TGTGCCAGCAGCGTTTCGATTTTAGGCTTACCCTACAATGAGCAGTTCTTC. It is translated as CASSVSILGLPYNEQFF.

V usage is TRBV7-2 and J usage is TRBJ1-4, with 8 bases fitting TRBD1. Losses at the gene ends were 3 bases for V and 8 bases for J; bases not matched to a gene: 11. Germline V gives CDR1 SGHTA, CDR2 FQGNSA. The CDR3 sequence is 16 residues long. The CDR3 spells CASSFSPGGVFEKLFF. The CDR3 DNA is TGTGCCAGCAGCTTTTCCCCAGGGGGCGTGTTCGAAAAACTGTTTTTT.

The chain couples TRBV20-1 to TRBJ2-7, with D tentatively TRBD1 (7 bases). V was trimmed by 1 base and J by 4 bases, leaving 14 bases between them. CDR3 length equals 14 residues. In germline, CDR1 is DFQATT, CDR2 SNEGSKA (reference sequence). This chain's CDR3 is CSARGVRGVYEQYF. The CDR3 DNA is TGCAGTGCTAGAGGTGTCAGGGGGGTTTACGAGCAGTACTTC.

The chain recombines TRBV3-1 with TRBJ2-1; D may be TRBD1 or TRBD2 (5 bases each). This CDR3 is built from 13 residues. Germline V gene sequence: CDR1 LGHDT, CDR2 YNNKEL (reference sequence). The germline V and J ends were trimmed by 5 bases and 12 bases, with 17 bases remaining between them. The CDR3 coding sequence is TGTGCCAGCAGCAAGGAGACAGTCAGCGGGCAGTTCTTC. Translating it yields CASSKETVSGQFF.

V and J are TRBV20-1 and TRBJ2-1; 9 bases align to TRBD2. The CDR3 has 14 amino acids. V dropped 3 bases and J dropped 4; count of bases not matched to a gene: 4. The germline gives CDR1 DFQATT, CDR2 SNEGSKA (reference sequence). In DNA form, the CDR3 reads TGCAGTGCTAGTAGCGGGAGAGCTTACAATGAGCAGTTCTTC. It is translated as CSASSGRAYNEQFF.

In its sample, this clonotype was seen a few times. V and J are TRBV27 and TRBJ2-1; 7 bases match TRBD2. Germline V CDR1 and CDR2: MNHEY, SMNVEV (reference sequence). V lost 2 bases, J lost 7 bases, and 5 bases stayed unmatched. The CDR3 spans 14 residues. CDR3 DNA sequence: TGTGCCAGCAGTTTAAGGTGGGGGGGAAATGAGCAGTTCTTC. Protein: CASSLRWGGNEQFF.

This clonotype was seen a few times. The rearrangement links TRBV9 to TRBJ2-2; D might be TRBD2 (7 bases). This CDR3 comprises 13 residues. The germline CDR1 and CDR2 sequences are SGDLS and YYNGEE. The ends were cut back, 9 bases at V and 5 bases at J, with 14 bases in the middle. CDR3 DNA: TGTGCCACCTCTCGGGGGGCGACCGGGGAGCTGTTTTTT. It translates to CATSRGATGELFF.